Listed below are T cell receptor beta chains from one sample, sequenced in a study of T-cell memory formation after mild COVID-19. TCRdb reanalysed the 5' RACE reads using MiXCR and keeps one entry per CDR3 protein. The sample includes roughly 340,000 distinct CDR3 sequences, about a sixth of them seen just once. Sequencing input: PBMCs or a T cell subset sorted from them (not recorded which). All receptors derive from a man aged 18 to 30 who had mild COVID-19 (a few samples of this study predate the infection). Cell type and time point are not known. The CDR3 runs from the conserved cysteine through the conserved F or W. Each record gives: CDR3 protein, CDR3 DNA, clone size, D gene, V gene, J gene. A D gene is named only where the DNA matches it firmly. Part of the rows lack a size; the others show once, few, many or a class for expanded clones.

cdr3_aa: CASSQESQGNNSPLHF; cdr3_nt: TGCGCCAGCAGCCAAGAGTCACAGGGGAATAATTCACCCCTCCACTTT; clone_size: many; d_call: TRBD1; v_call: TRBV4-3; j_call: TRBJ1-6
cdr3_aa: CASSRGGSSGGYEQYF; cdr3_nt: TGTGCCAGCAGTCGCGGCGGCTCGTCAGGTGGGTACGAGCAGTACTTC; clone_size: .; d_call: .; v_call: TRBV6-2/TRBV6-3; j_call: TRBJ2-7
cdr3_aa: CASSSELPNEKLFF; cdr3_nt: TGCGCCAGCAGCTCCGAATTGCCTAATGAAAAACTGTTTTTT; clone_size: .; d_call: .; v_call: TRBV5-1; j_call: TRBJ1-4
cdr3_aa: CASLGVGRGYTF; cdr3_nt: TGTGCCAGCCTTGGGGTGGGGCGCGGCTACACCTTC; clone_size: few; d_call: .; v_call: TRBV2; j_call: TRBJ1-2
cdr3_aa: CASSQASAGRLQGRYF; cdr3_nt: TGTGCCAGCAGCCAAGCTTCTGCGGGGAGACTCCAGGGGCGGTACTTC; clone_size: few; d_call: .; v_call: TRBV4-2; j_call: TRBJ2-4
cdr3_aa: CAISQGTYEQYF; cdr3_nt: TGTGCCATCAGTCAGGGGACCTACGAGCAGTACTTC; clone_size: many; d_call: .; v_call: TRBV10-3; j_call: TRBJ2-7
cdr3_aa: CASSLSRTSGGPSSYNEQFF; cdr3_nt: TGTGCCAGCAGCTTATCAAGGACTAGCGGGGGACCGAGCTCCTACAATGAGCAGTTCTTC; clone_size: .; d_call: TRBD2; v_call: TRBV7-8; j_call: TRBJ2-1
cdr3_aa: CASSLWDGAYEQYF; cdr3_nt: TGTGCCAGCAGTTTATGGGACGGAGCCTACGAGCAGTACTTC; clone_size: .; d_call: .; v_call: TRBV27; j_call: TRBJ2-7
cdr3_aa: CASSYSPGGYEQYF; cdr3_nt: TGTGCCAGCAGTTACTCACCAGGGGGGTACGAGCAGTACTTC; clone_size: few; d_call: .; v_call: TRBV6-2/TRBV6-3; j_call: TRBJ2-7
cdr3_aa: CASSAAGGSPLHF; cdr3_nt: TGTGCCAGCAGCGCCGCCGGGGGTTCACCCCTCCACTTT; clone_size: .; d_call: .; v_call: TRBV7-2; j_call: TRBJ1-6
cdr3_aa: CASRRLAGEQFF; cdr3_nt: TGTGCCAGCAGAAGACTAGCGGGCGAGCAGTTCTTC; clone_size: .; d_call: TRBD2; v_call: TRBV6-5; j_call: TRBJ2-1
cdr3_aa: CSARGGTSNTGELFF; cdr3_nt: TGCAGTGCTAGAGGGGGGACCTCGAACACCGGGGAGCTGTTTTTT; clone_size: .; d_call: .; v_call: TRBV20-1; j_call: TRBJ2-2
cdr3_aa: CASSYSVGESEKLFF; cdr3_nt: TGTGCCAGCAGTTACTCGGTGGGGGAAAGCGAAAAACTGTTTTTT; clone_size: few; d_call: .; v_call: TRBV6-6; j_call: TRBJ1-4
cdr3_aa: CASSLERQAVDEQFF; cdr3_nt: TGCGCCAGCAGCTTGGAACGGCAGGCGGTGGATGAGCAGTTCTTC; clone_size: .; d_call: .; v_call: TRBV5-1; j_call: TRBJ2-1
cdr3_aa: CASSLGGALLADTQYF; cdr3_nt: TGTGCCAGCAGCTTAGGAGGCGCCCTATTAGCAGATACGCAGTATTTT; clone_size: few; d_call: .; v_call: TRBV7-8; j_call: TRBJ2-3
cdr3_aa: CASSLGIQGFQETQYF; cdr3_nt: TGTGCCAGCAGCTTAGGGATTCAGGGGTTCCAAGAGACCCAGTACTTC; clone_size: .; d_call: .; v_call: TRBV7-8; j_call: TRBJ2-5
cdr3_aa: CSVEQGPGQPQHF; cdr3_nt: TGCAGCGTTGAACAGGGTCCTGGCCAGCCCCAGCATTTT; clone_size: few; d_call: .; v_call: TRBV29-1; j_call: TRBJ1-5
cdr3_aa: CASSLGTGGEQYF; cdr3_nt: TGTGCCAGCAGTTTGGGGACAGGGGGAGAGCAGTACTTC; clone_size: .; d_call: TRBD1; v_call: TRBV27; j_call: TRBJ2-7
cdr3_aa: CASSSLSVEAFF; cdr3_nt: TGTGCCAGCAGCTCCCTCAGCGTTGAAGCTTTCTTT; clone_size: few; d_call: .; v_call: TRBV11-2; j_call: TRBJ1-1
cdr3_aa: CASSHPGGRAKNIQYF; cdr3_nt: TGCGCCAGCAGTCACCCTGGGGGGAGGGCCAAAAACATTCAGTACTTC; clone_size: .; d_call: .; v_call: TRBV23-1; j_call: TRBJ2-4
cdr3_aa: CASSETRDRFYEQYF; cdr3_nt: TGTGCCAGCAGTGAAACCCGGGACAGGTTCTACGAGCAGTACTTC; clone_size: .; d_call: TRBD1; v_call: TRBV2; j_call: TRBJ2-7
cdr3_aa: CASSTGNSPLHF; cdr3_nt: TGTGCCAGTAGTACAGGGAATTCACCCCTCCACTTT; clone_size: .; d_call: .; v_call: TRBV6-6; j_call: TRBJ1-6
cdr3_aa: CASALPRADATDTQYF; cdr3_nt: TGTGCCAGCGCCTTACCACGGGCAGATGCCACAGATACGCAGTATTTT; clone_size: .; d_call: .; v_call: TRBV28; j_call: TRBJ2-3
cdr3_aa: CAASRPTGELFF; cdr3_nt: TGTGCCGCCAGTCGTCCCACCGGGGAGCTGTTTTTT; clone_size: few; d_call: .; v_call: TRBV6-1; j_call: TRBJ2-2
cdr3_aa: CASFPFPGQPYEQYF; cdr3_nt: TGTGCCAGCTTTCCTTTCCCGGGACAGCCATACGAGCAGTACTTC; clone_size: many; d_call: .; v_call: TRBV21-1; j_call: TRBJ2-7
cdr3_aa: CASSSRDSEKLFF; cdr3_nt: TGTGCCAGCAGCTCGAGGGACAGTGAAAAACTGTTTTTT; clone_size: .; d_call: TRBD1; v_call: TRBV9; j_call: TRBJ1-4
cdr3_aa: CASSTTGLSSYEQYF; cdr3_nt: TGCGCCAGCAGCACCACCGGACTAAGCTCCTACGAGCAGTACTTC; clone_size: many; d_call: .; v_call: TRBV5-1; j_call: TRBJ2-7
cdr3_aa: CASSLEGLAGGFESSYNEQFF; cdr3_nt: TGCGCCAGCAGCTTGGAGGGACTAGCGGGGGGGTTCGAAAGCTCCTACAATGAGCAGTTCTTC; clone_size: many; d_call: TRBD2; v_call: TRBV5-1; j_call: TRBJ2-1
cdr3_aa: CASSLGSGFQETQYF; cdr3_nt: TGTGCCAGCAGCTTAGGGTCGGGGTTTCAAGAGACCCAGTACTTC; clone_size: few; d_call: .; v_call: TRBV11-2; j_call: TRBJ2-5
cdr3_aa: CASSLGLAGINEQYF; cdr3_nt: TGCGCCAGCAGCTTGGGGCTAGCGGGGATCAACGAGCAGTACTTC; clone_size: .; d_call: TRBD2; v_call: TRBV5-1; j_call: TRBJ2-7
cdr3_aa: CASSRDLRETQYF; cdr3_nt: TGTGCCAGCAGTCGGGATTTGCGGGAGACCCAGTACTTC; clone_size: .; d_call: .; v_call: TRBV7-2; j_call: TRBJ2-5
cdr3_aa: CSVADRRAGNTIYF; cdr3_nt: TGCAGCGTTGCGGACCGGCGGGCTGGAAACACCATATATTTT; clone_size: few; d_call: .; v_call: TRBV29-1; j_call: TRBJ1-3
cdr3_aa: CASSQGWTSGNEQFF; cdr3_nt: TGTGCCAGCAGCCAAGGATGGACTAGCGGGAATGAGCAGTTCTTC; clone_size: many; d_call: TRBD2; v_call: TRBV4-2; j_call: TRBJ2-1
cdr3_aa: CSANNRDPHQPQHF; cdr3_nt: TGCAGTGCGAATAACCGGGACCCGCATCAGCCCCAGCATTTT; clone_size: .; d_call: .; v_call: TRBV20-1; j_call: TRBJ1-5
cdr3_aa: CASSPGGGLGSPLHF; cdr3_nt: TGCGCCAGCAGCCCAGGCGGGGGGCTGGGTTCACCCCTCCACTTT; clone_size: .; d_call: .; v_call: TRBV5-1; j_call: TRBJ1-6
cdr3_aa: CATSIDSVYGYTF; cdr3_nt: TGTGCCACCAGCATCGACAGCGTCTATGGCTACACCTTC; clone_size: few; d_call: .; v_call: TRBV15; j_call: TRBJ1-2
cdr3_aa: CASSPLAGEADTQYF; cdr3_nt: TGTGCCAGCAGCCCGCTAGCGGGGGAGGCAGATACGCAGTATTTT; clone_size: few; d_call: TRBD2; v_call: TRBV5-4; j_call: TRBJ2-3
cdr3_aa: CSARDWSSYNEQFF; cdr3_nt: TGCAGTGCTCGGGACTGGAGCTCCTACAATGAGCAGTTCTTC; clone_size: few; d_call: .; v_call: TRBV20-1; j_call: TRBJ2-1
cdr3_aa: CASAFRSQDTQYF; cdr3_nt: TGTGCCAGCGCCTTCCGCTCCCAAGATACGCAGTATTTT; clone_size: many; d_call: .; v_call: TRBV6-4; j_call: TRBJ2-3
cdr3_aa: CALASADRNTDTQYF; cdr3_nt: TGTGCTCTGGCCAGCGCGGATCGCAACACAGATACGCAGTATTTT; clone_size: few; d_call: .; v_call: TRBV10-3; j_call: TRBJ2-3
cdr3_aa: CASSKRVGTGTDTQYF; cdr3_nt: TGTGCCAGCAGTAAACGCGTCGGGACAGGGACAGATACGCAGTATTTT; clone_size: .; d_call: TRBD1; v_call: TRBV6-1; j_call: TRBJ2-3
cdr3_aa: CASSPRDTDTEAFF; cdr3_nt: TGTGCCAGCAGCCCGAGAGACACAGACACTGAAGCTTTCTTT; clone_size: .; d_call: .; v_call: TRBV11-3; j_call: TRBJ1-1
cdr3_aa: CSAPRGGTDTQYF; cdr3_nt: TGCAGTGCTCCTCGCGGGGGCACAGATACGCAGTATTTT; clone_size: few; d_call: .; v_call: TRBV20-1; j_call: TRBJ2-3
cdr3_aa: CSAPQGANTGELFF; cdr3_nt: TGCAGTGCTCCACAGGGGGCGAACACCGGGGAGCTGTTTTTT; clone_size: .; d_call: TRBD1; v_call: TRBV20-1; j_call: TRBJ2-2
cdr3_aa: CATSDFGGMGYNEQFF; cdr3_nt: TGTGCCACCAGTGATTTCGGGGGGATGGGGTACAATGAGCAGTTCTTC; clone_size: few; d_call: TRBD2; v_call: TRBV24-1; j_call: TRBJ2-1
cdr3_aa: CASSSEPGPRYGLTF; cdr3_nt: TGTGCCAGCAGCTCTGAGCCGGGACCTCGATATGGCCTGACTTTC; clone_size: few; d_call: .; v_call: TRBV11-2; j_call: TRBJ2-6
cdr3_aa: CASSVRSQETQYF; cdr3_nt: TGTGCCAGCAGTGTTCGGTCCCAAGAGACCCAGTACTTC; clone_size: many; d_call: .; v_call: TRBV2; j_call: TRBJ2-5